Listed below are T cell receptor beta chains from one sample, sequenced in a study of T cell changes during pregnancy in multiple sclerosis. The repertoire was sequenced with immunoSEQ multiplex PCR; TCRdb's copy has only in-frame clones and lacks some. Of approximately 63,000 clones in the sample, over 80% were seen once. The sample was peripheral blood, taken in the third trimester of pregnancy. Receptor source: a female donor in good health, enrolled as a control in a pregnancy study. Both conserved end residues are part of each CDR3. The D gene is left open where the match is weak. Rows give clone size only sometimes, using once, few, many, or a class for an expanded clone.

v_gene: TRBV5-4; j_gene: TRBJ2-5; abundance: NA; d_gene: TRBD2; CDR3nt: TGTGCCAGCAGCGAAGAAGCGGGGCCAACCCAAGAGACCCAGTACTTC; CDR3aa: CASSEEAGPTQETQYF
v_gene: TRBV10-3; j_gene: TRBJ1-3; abundance: NA; d_gene: TRBD1; CDR3nt: TGTGCCATCAGTGGGACAGGGGGACGCTCTGGAAACACCATATATTTT; CDR3aa: CAISGTGGRSGNTIYF
v_gene: TRBV4-3; j_gene: TRBJ2-7; abundance: NA; d_gene: TRBD2; CDR3nt: TGCGCCAGCAGCGCCCGACTAGCGGCTTACGAGCAGTACTTC; CDR3aa: CASSARLAAYEQYF
v_gene: TRBV15; j_gene: TRBJ1-2; abundance: NA; d_gene: TRBD1; CDR3nt: TGTGCCACCAGCAGGATTGGCCCAGGGGGATATGGCTACACCTTC; CDR3aa: CATSRIGPGGYGYTF
v_gene: TRBV6-5; j_gene: TRBJ1-1; abundance: NA; d_gene: NA; CDR3nt: TGTGCCAGCAGTTTGAACAGGGTTATGAACACTGAAGCTTTCTTT; CDR3aa: CASSLNRVMNTEAFF
v_gene: TRBV14; j_gene: TRBJ1-5; abundance: once; d_gene: NA; CDR3nt: TGTGCCAGCTCTCGGGGAAACAATCAGCCCCAGCATTTT; CDR3aa: CASSRGNNQPQHF
v_gene: TRBV27; j_gene: TRBJ1-4; abundance: NA; d_gene: TRBD1; CDR3nt: TGTGCCAGCAGTTTATCTTCCCCTCTGGACAGGGGAGGCGAAAAACTGTTTTTT; CDR3aa: CASSLSSPLDRGGEKLFF
v_gene: TRBV7-2; j_gene: TRBJ2-1; abundance: NA; d_gene: NA; CDR3nt: TGTGCCAGCAGCTTACTTAGCGGATACAATGAGCAGTTCTTC; CDR3aa: CASSLLSGYNEQFF
v_gene: TRBV10-3; j_gene: TRBJ1-1; abundance: NA; d_gene: NA; CDR3nt: TGTGCCATCAGTGAGGGGGGCAGGGGCACTGAGGCTTTCTTT; CDR3aa: CAISEGGRGTEAFF
v_gene: TRBV5-6; j_gene: TRBJ2-1; abundance: NA; d_gene: TRBD1; CDR3nt: TGTGCCAGCAGAATGGACAGGGTACTTTCCTACAATGAGCAGTTCTTC; CDR3aa: CASRMDRVLSYNEQFF
v_gene: TRBV6-5; j_gene: TRBJ2-1; abundance: NA; d_gene: TRBD2; CDR3nt: TGTGCCAGCAGCCGTAGCGGGGCCAACAATGAGCAGTTCTTC; CDR3aa: CASSRSGANNEQFF
v_gene: TRBV11-2; j_gene: TRBJ1-1; abundance: few; d_gene: NA; CDR3nt: TGTGCCAGCGCAGGGGTTTTGAACACTGAAGCTTTCTTT; CDR3aa: CASAGVLNTEAFF
v_gene: TRBV6-5; j_gene: TRBJ2-3; abundance: NA; d_gene: TRBD1; CDR3nt: TGTGCCAGCAGTTACTCGAAAGGGACAGGCACAGATACGCAGTATTTT; CDR3aa: CASSYSKGTGTDTQYF
v_gene: TRBV5-6; j_gene: TRBJ1-2; abundance: NA; d_gene: TRBD1; CDR3nt: TGTGCCAGCAGCTACCGGGACAGGGGTTATGGCTACACCTTC; CDR3aa: CASSYRDRGYGYTF